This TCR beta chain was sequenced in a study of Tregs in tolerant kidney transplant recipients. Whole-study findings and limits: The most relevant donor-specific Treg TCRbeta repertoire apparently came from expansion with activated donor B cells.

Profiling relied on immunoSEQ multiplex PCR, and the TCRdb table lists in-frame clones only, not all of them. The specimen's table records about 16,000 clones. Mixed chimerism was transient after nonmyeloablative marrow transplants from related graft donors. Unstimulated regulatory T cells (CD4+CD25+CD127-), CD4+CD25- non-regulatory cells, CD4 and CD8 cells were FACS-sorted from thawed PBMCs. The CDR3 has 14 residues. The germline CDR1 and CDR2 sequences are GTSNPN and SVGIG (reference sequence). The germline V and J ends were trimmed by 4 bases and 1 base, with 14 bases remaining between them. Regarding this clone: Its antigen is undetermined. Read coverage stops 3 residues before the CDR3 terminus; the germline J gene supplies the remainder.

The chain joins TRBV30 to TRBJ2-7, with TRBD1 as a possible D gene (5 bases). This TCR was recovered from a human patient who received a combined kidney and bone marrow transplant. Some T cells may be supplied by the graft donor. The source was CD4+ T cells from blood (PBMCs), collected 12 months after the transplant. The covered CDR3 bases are TGTGCCTGGAAGGGGAAGCGAAATTCCTACGAG. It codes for CAWKGKRNSYE. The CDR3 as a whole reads CAWKGKRNSYEQYF.